This TCR beta chain was captured in a study of shared clonotypes between healthy human individuals. Method: immunoSEQ multiplex PCR; TCRdb's copy keeps in-frame clones and lacks some. The sample lists some 2.4 million clones, 80% to 95% occurring once. Trimming at V came to 6 bases and at J to 14 bases, leaving 6 bases not matched to a gene. CDR3 size: 11 residues. The germline V gene has CDR1 DFQATT and CDR2 SNEGSKA (reference sequence). This clone was observed once. The sequence was collected from a man aged 18-30 years in good health. Some clones in this sample may be carry-over from other donors' samples. Sample: naive CD4+ T cells from PBMCs. Subset: CD45RA+ positively selected. The genes are TRBV20-1 and TRBJ2-5; 13 positions agree with TRBD2. This CDR3 is CSAGRTSGSYF. CDR3 nucleotide sequence: TGCAGTGCCGGCCGGACTAGCGGGAGTTACTTC.